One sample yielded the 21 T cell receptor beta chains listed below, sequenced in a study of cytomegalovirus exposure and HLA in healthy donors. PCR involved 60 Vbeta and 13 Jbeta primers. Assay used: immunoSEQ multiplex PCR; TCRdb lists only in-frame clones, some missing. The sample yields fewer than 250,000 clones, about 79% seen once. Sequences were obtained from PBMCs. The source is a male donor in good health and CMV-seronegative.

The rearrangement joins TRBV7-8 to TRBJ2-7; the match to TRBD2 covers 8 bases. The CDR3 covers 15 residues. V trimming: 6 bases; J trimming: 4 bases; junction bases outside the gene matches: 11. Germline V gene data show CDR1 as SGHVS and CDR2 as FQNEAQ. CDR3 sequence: CASRSLSGGLYEQYF. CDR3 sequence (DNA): TGTGCCAGCAGGTCCTTGAGCGGGGGACTGTACGAGCAGTACTTC.

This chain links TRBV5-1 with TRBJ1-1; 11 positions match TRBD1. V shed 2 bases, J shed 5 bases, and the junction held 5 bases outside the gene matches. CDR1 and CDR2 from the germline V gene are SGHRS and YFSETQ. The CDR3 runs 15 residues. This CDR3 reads CASSLQGQGVTEAFF. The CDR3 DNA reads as TGCGCCAGCAGCTTACAGGGACAGGGGGTGACTGAAGCTTTCTTT.

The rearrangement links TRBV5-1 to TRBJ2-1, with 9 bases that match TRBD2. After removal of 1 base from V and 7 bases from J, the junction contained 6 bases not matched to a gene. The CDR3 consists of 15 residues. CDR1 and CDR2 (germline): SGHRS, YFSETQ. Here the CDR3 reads CASSLILAGLNEQFF. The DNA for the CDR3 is TGCGCCAGCAGCTTGATTCTAGCGGGGCTGAATGAGCAGTTCTTC. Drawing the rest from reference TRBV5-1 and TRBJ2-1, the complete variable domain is KAGVTQTPRYLIKTRGQQVTLSCSPISGHRSVSWYQQTPGQGLQFLFEYFSETQRNKGNFPGRFSGRQFSNSRSEMNVSTLELGDSALYLCASSLILAGLNEQFFGPGTRLTVL.

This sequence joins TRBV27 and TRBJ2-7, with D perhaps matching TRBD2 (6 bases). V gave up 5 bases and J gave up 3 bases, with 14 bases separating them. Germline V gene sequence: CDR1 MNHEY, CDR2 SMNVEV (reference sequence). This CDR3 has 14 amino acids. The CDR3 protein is CASSPNSDYYEQYF. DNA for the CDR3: TGTGCCAGCAGTCCTAACTCGGACTACTACGAGCAGTACTTC.

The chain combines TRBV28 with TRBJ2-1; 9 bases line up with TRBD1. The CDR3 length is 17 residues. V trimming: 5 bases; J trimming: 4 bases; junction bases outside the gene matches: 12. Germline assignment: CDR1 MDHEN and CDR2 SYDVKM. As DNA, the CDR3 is TGTGCCAGCAGTCCCCAGAGGGGACAGGGCCTTTACAATGAGCAGTTCTTC. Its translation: CASSPQRGQGLYNEQFF.

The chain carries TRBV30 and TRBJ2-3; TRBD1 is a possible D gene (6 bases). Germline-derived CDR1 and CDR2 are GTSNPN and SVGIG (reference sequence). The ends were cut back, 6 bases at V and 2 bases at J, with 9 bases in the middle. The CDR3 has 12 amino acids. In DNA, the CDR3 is TGTGCCTGCAGGGGCCCCACAGATACGCAGTATTTT. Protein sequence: CACRGPTDTQYF.

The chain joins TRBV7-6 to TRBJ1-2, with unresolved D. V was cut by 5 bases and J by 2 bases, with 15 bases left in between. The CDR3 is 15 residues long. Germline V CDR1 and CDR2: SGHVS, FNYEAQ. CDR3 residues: CASSPSEGGNYGYTF. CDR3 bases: TGTGCCAGCAGCCCCAGTGAGGGTGGCAACTATGGCTACACCTTC. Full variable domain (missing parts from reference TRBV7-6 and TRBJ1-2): GAGVSQSPRYKVTKRGQDVALRCDPISGHVSLYWYRQALGQGPEFLTYFNYEAQQDKSGLPNDRFSAERPEGSISTLTIQRTEQRDSAMYRCASSPSEGGNYGYTFGSGTRLTVV.

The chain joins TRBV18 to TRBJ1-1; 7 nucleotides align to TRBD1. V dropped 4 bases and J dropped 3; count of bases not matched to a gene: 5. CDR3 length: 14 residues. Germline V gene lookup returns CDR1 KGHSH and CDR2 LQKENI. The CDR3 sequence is CASSQQGLHTEAFF. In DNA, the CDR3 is TGTGCCAGCTCACAACAGGGGTTGCACACTGAAGCTTTCTTT.

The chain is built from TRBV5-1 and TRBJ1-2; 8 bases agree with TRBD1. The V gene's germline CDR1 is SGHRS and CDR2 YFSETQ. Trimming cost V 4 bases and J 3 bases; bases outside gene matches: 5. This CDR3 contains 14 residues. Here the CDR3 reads CASSPGQGDYGYTF. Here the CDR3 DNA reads TGCGCCAGCAGCCCCGGACAGGGCGACTATGGCTACACCTTC.

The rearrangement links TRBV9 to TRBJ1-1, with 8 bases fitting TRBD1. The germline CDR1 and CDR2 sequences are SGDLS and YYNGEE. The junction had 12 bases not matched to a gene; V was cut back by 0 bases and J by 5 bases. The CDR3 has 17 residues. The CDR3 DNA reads TGTGCCAGCAGCGTAGGGACAGGGAAAATCGAAGGGACTGAAGCTTTCTTT. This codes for CASSVGTGKIEGTEAFF.

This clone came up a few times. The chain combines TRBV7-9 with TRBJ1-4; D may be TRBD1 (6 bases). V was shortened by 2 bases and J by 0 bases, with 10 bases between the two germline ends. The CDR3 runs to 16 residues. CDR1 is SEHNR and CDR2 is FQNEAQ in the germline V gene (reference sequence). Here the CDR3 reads CASSLTAGATNEKLFF. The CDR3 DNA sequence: TGTGCCAGCAGCTTAACCGCAGGGGCAACTAATGAAAAACTGTTTTTT.

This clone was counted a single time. CDR3 DNA: TGTGCCAGCAGCCAAGAGAGCACTAATGAAAAACTGTTTTTT. It codes for CASSQESTNEKLFF. This chain uses TRBV4-2 with TRBJ1-4; D call uncertain. CDR3 size: 14 residues. The germline CDR1 and CDR2 sequences are LGHNA and YNFKEQ. V was cut by 0 bases and J by 2 bases, with 4 bases left in between.

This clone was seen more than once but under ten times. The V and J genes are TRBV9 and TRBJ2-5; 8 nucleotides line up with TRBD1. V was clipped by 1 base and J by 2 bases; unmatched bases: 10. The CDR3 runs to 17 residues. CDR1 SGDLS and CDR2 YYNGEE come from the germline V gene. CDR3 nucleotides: TGTGCCAGCAGCGTAAACCCCCCAGGGACAGGACAAGAGACCCAGTACTTC. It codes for CASSVNPPGTGQETQYF. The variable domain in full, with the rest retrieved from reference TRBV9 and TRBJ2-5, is DSGVTQTPKHLITATGQRVTLRCSPRSGDLSVYWYQQSLDQGLQFLIQYYNGEERAKGNILERFSAQQFPDLHSELNLSSLELGDSALYFCASSVNPPGTGQETQYFGPGTRLLVL.

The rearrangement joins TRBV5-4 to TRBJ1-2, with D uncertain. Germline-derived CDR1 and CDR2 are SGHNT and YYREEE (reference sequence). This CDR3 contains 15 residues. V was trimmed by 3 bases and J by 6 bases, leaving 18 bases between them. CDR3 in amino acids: CASSSAAGKRDGYTF. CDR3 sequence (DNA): TGTGCCAGCAGCTCCGCCGCCGGGAAAAGGGATGGCTACACCTTC.

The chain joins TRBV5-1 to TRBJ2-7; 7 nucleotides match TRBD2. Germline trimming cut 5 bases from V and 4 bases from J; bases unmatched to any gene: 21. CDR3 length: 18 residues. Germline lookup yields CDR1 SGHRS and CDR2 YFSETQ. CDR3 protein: CASRRGGTAGIGEYEQYF. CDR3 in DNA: TGCGCCAGCAGAAGGGGAGGGACCGCCGGGATCGGTGAGTACGAGCAGTACTTC.

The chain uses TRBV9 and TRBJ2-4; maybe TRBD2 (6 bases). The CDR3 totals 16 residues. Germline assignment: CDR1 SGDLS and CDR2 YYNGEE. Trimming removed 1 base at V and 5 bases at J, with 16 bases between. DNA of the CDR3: TGTGCCAGCAGCGTAAGGGTGGGATGGGAGGAAAACATTCAGTACTTC. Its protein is CASSVRVGWEENIQYF. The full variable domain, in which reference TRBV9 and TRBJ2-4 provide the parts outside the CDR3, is DSGVTQTPKHLITATGQRVTLRCSPRSGDLSVYWYQQSLDQGLQFLIQYYNGEERAKGNILERFSAQQFPDLHSELNLSSLELGDSALYFCASSVRVGWEENIQYFGAGTRLSVL.

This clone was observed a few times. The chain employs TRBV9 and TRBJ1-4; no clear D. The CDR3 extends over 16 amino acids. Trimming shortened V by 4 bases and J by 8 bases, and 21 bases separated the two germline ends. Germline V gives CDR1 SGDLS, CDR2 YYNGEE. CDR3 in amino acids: CASSRGGPWENEKLFF. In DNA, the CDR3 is TGTGCCAGCAGCCGCGGAGGGCCGTGGGAAAACGAAAAACTGTTTTTT.

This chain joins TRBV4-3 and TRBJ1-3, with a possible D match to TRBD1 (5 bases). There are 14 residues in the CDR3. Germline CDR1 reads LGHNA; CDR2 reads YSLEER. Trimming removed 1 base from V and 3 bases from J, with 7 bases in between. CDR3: CASSQGGVGNTIYF. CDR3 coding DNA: TGCGCCAGCAGCCAAGGGGGGGTTGGAAACACCATATATTTT.

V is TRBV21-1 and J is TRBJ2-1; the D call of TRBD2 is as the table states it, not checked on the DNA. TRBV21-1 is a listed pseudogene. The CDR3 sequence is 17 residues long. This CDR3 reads CASSPHFWTSGNNEQFF. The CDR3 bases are TGTGCCAGCAGCCCCCATTTTTGGACTAGCGGAAACAATGAGCAGTTCTTC.

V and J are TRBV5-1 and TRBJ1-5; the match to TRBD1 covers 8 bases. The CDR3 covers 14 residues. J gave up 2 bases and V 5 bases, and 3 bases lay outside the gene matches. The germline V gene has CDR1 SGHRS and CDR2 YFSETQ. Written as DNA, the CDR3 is TGCGCCAGCAGGCCGGGACAGGGCAATCAGCCCCAGCATTTT. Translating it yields CASRPGQGNQPQHF.

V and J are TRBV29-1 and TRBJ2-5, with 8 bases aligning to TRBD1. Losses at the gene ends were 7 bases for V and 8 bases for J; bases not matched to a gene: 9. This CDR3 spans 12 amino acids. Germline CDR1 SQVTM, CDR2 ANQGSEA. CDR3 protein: CSAIGQGRTQYF. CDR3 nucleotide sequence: TGCAGCGCTATAGGACAGGGACGAACCCAGTACTTC.